The T cell receptor (beta chain) under discussion was sequenced for a study of T-cell reconstitution after alpha-beta-depleted transplantation in children. The authors prepared the TCRbeta library with unique molecular identifiers. TCRdb processed the PCR reads anew with MiXCR; each CDR3 protein has one entry. The table includes about 980,000 distinct CDR3 sequences, around 30% detected once. V was pared by 4 bases and J by 14 bases, with 18 bases between. The CDR3 has 13 amino acids. Germline V gene data show CDR1 as MNHNY and CDR2 as SVGAGI (reference sequence). J is TRBJ2-1 and V is TRBV6-6, with D perhaps matching TRBD1 (8 bases). This clonotype was obtained from a boy in the first two years of life who had a stem cell transplant for SCID, so the T cells may come from the graft donor. The sample was PBMCs, mostly from graft donor cells, taken 360 days after TCRalphabeta/CD19-depleted stem cell transplant. The CDR3: CASSSKPQGGEFF. As DNA, the CDR3 is TGTGCCAGCAGTTCCAAACCACAGGGGGGGGAGTTCTTC.